These T cell receptor beta chains were read from a single sample in a study of PD-1 blockade in classical Hodgkin lymphoma. TCRdb keeps only in-frame clones here, not all; method: immunoSEQ multiplex PCR. This table has just under 30,000 clones, approximately 83% appearing once. Material: CD4+ T cells from blood, obtained at baseline. The receptors stem from a human donor with classical Hodgkin lymphoma. Both conserved end residues are trimmed from each CDR3.

>TRBV7-6|13|TRBJ2-5
ASSSNPSGQETQY
>TRBV15|12|TRBJ2-7
ATSRGGQGYEQY
>TRBV7-4|16|TRBJ2-5
ASSPGVGDRGDQETQY
>TRBV4-3|15|TRBJ2-3
ASSQDLGQLFTDTQY
>TRBV19|14|TRBJ2-1
ASSPRDREAYNEQF
>TRBV9|16|TRBJ2-1
ASSVSSGRARAYNEQF
>TRBV30|12|TRBJ1-2
AWSRDRGGYGYT
>TRBV5-5|14|TRBJ1-2
ASSFGPSASNYGYT
>TRBV21-1|11|TRBJ1-2
ASSTLSPYGYT
>TRBV6-5|10|TRBJ2-7
ASSYRGHEQY
>TRBV19|13|TRBJ1-1
ASSIGTRTNTEAF
>TRBV6-5|12|TRBJ2-3
ASSYMGSTDTQY
>TRBV5-1|13|TRBJ2-3
ASSFEGASSDTQY
>TRBV28|14|TRBJ1-5
ASTSTPVAGNQPQH
>TRBV28|8|TRBJ2-3
ASSRGEKY
>TRBV7-8|12|TRBJ2-1
ASSLVANRREQF
>TRBV14|12|TRBJ1-3
ASSLNTAGNTIY
>TRBV6-9|14|TRBJ2-1
ASDLSGSPPDNEQF
>TRBV30|11|TRBJ2-1
AWSPSGINEQF
>TRBV5-4|12|TRBJ2-2
ASRFREIPGELF
>TRBV6-5|12|TRBJ2-7
ASSRISRGYEQY
>TRBV28|13|TRBJ2-1
ASSMTGLGYNEQF
>TRBV6-5|12|TRBJ2-7
ASSYRLAGTEQY
>TRBV18|11|TRBJ2-5
ASTGTAQETQY
>TRBV25-1|14|TRBJ1-2
ASSGSAGTGFYGYT
>TRBV28|13|TRBJ1-2
ASSRPGQGHYGYT
>TRBV6-6|12|TRBJ2-1
ASTVAGSYNEQF
>TRBV2|11|TRBJ1-1
ASHRTVNTEAF
>TRBV7-9|12|TRBJ2-1
ASSPRQGDNEQF
>TRBV5-4|15|TRBJ2-6
ASSTRQGNSGANVLT
>TRBV7-2|16|TRBJ1-5
ASSPLSPGTGFGQPQH
>TRBV9|13|TRBJ2-2
ASSSVLANTGELF
>TRBV2|12|TRBJ1-1
ASSVTGLNTEAF
>TRBV6-1|14|TRBJ1-5
ASSASRTGADQPQH
>TRBV28|9|TRBJ1-3
ASISGNTIY
>TRBV7-2|14|TRBJ2-3
ASSLGTGRLSDTQY
>TRBV19|14|TRBJ1-3
ASSMARQDAGNTIY